This TCR beta chain was documented in a study of cytomegalovirus exposure and HLA in healthy donors. This clone has more than one count but fewer than ten. Its antigen is not known. The study's findings and limits: Prior analysis indicated that the majority of TCR beta V segments exhibited productivity approximately 87% or approximately 30% of the time.

PCR was performed using 60 Vbeta and 13 Jbeta primers. Some clones are missing from TCRdb's copy, which holds only in-frame ones; the method was immunoSEQ multiplex PCR. The table lists 150,000 to 200,000 clones, approximately 80% of them singletons. Germline lookup yields CDR1 SEHNR and CDR2 FQNEAQ (reference sequence). CDR3 length equals 17 residues. V was trimmed by 0 bases and J by 0 bases, leaving 12 bases between them. The TCR sequence derives from a boy younger than 10 in good health and CMV-seronegative. The chain employs TRBV7-9 and TRBJ1-5, with D uncertain. Input material: PBMCs. The CDR3 region is CASSLASEGASNQPQHF. Written as DNA, the CDR3 is TGTGCCAGCAGCTTAGCGTCGGAGGGCGCTAGCAATCAGCCCCAGCATTTT.